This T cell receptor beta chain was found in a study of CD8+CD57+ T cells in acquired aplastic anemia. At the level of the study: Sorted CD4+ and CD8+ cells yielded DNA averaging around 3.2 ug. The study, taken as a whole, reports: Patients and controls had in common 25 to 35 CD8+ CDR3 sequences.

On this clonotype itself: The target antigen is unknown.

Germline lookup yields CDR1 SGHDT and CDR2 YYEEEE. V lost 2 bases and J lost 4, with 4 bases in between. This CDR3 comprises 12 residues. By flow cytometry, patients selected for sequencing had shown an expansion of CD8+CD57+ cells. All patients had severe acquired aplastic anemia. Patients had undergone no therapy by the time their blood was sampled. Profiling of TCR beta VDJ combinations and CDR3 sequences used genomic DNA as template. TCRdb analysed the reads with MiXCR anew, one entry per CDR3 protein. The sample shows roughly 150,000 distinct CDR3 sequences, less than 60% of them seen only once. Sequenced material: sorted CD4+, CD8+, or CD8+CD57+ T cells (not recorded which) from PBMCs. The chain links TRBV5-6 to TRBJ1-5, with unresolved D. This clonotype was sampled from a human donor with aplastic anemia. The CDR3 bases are TGTGCCAGCAGCTTTGGTAATCAGCCCCAGCATTTT. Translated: CASSFGNQPQHF.